Following are 4 T cell receptor beta chains from one sample sequenced in a study of siplizumab effects on memory and regulatory T cells. Sequencing used immunoSEQ multiplex PCR; TCRdb keeps in-frame clones, though not all of them. This table holds 100,000 or so clones, just over 90% found once. Sequenced: non-Treg CD4+ T cells sorted from blood. These receptors were obtained from a human donor in good health.

The J gene is TRBJ2-1, the V gene TRBV9; D is undetermined. The CDR3 loop spans 14 amino acids. V lost 4 bases and J lost 6, with 14 bases in between. Germline V gene sequence: CDR1 SGDLS, CDR2 YYNGEE. The CDR3 is CASSIDHKRNEQFF. In DNA form, the CDR3 reads TGTGCCAGCAGCATCGACCATAAACGCAATGAGCAGTTCTTC.

The chain employs TRBV6-5 and TRBJ1-1; unclear D gene. Trimming took 4 bases from V and 1 from J, leaving 7 bases between them. Germline V gene data show CDR1 as MNHEY and CDR2 as SVGAGI. CDR3 length equals 13 residues. DNA for the CDR3: TGTGCCAGCAGTTGGGTGGAGAACACTGAAGCTTTCTTT. It encodes CASSWVENTEAFF.

The rearrangement joins TRBV11-3 to TRBJ2-3; D perhaps matches TRBD2 (5 bases). The V gene lost 1 base and the J gene lost 1 base, with 6 bases spanning the gap. CDR1 SGHNT and CDR2 YENEEA come from the germline V gene. The CDR3 contains 14 residues. The CDR3 reads CASSLGRGTDTQYF. The DNA for the CDR3 is TGTGCCAGCAGCTTAGGGCGGGGCACAGATACGCAGTATTTT.

In its sample, this clone was seen once. The chain links TRBV4-1 to TRBJ2-3, with D possibly called TRBD1 or TRBD2 (5 bases each). Germline V gene sequence: CDR1 MGHRA, CDR2 YSYEKL. CDR3 size: 16 residues. V was cut by 0 bases and J by 4 bases, with 14 bases left in between. The CDR3 DNA sequence: TGCGCCAGCAGCCAAGAAGGAGGACAAATCCCAGATACGCAGTATTTT. Translation: CASSQEGGQIPDTQYF.